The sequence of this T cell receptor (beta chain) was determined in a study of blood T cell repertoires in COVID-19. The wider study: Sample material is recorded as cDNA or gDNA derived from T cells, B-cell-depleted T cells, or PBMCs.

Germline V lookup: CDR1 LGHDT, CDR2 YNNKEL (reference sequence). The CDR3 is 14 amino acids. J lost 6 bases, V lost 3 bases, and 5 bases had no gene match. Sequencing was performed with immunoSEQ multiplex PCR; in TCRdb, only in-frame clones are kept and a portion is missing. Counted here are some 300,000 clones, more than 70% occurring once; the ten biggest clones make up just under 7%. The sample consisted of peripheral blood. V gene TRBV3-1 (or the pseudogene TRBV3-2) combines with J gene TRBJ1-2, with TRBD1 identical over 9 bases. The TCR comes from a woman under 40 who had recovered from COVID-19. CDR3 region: CASSHLQGADGYTF. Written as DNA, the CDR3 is TGTGCCAGCAGCCATTTACAGGGGGCTGATGGCTACACCTTC.